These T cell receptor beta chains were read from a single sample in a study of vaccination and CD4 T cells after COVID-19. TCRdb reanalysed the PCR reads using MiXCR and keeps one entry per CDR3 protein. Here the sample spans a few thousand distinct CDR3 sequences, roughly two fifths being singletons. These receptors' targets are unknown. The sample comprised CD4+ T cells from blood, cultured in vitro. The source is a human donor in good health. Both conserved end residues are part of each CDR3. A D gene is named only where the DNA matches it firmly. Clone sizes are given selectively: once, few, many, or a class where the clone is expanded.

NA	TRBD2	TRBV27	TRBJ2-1	CASIGRVGEQFF	TGTGCCAGCATCGGGAGGGTGGGTGAGCAGTTCTTC
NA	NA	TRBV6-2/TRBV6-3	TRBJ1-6	CASSLDAVVTSPLHF	TGTGCCAGCAGTTTAGACGCGGTGGTTACCTCACCCCTCCACTTT
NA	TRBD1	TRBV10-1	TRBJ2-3	CASSVGQGTDTQYF	TGCGCCAGCAGTGTAGGACAGGGAACGGATACGCAGTATTTT
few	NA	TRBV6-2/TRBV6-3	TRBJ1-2	CASSYASNYGYTF	TGTGCCAGCAGTTACGCCTCTAACTATGGCTACACCTTC
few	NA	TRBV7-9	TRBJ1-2	CASSHPFEGSYGYTF	TGTGCCAGCAGCCACCCATTTGAGGGCTCCTATGGCTACACCTTC
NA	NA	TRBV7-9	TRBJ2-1	CASSLRDAAFF	TGTGCCAGCAGCTTGCGGGACGCGGCGTTCTTC
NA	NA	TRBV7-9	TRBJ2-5	CASGDVKGGQETQYF	TGTGCCAGCGGTGACGTTAAAGGCGGACAAGAGACCCAGTACTTC
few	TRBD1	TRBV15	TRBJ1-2	CATEDRNNYGYTF	TGTGCCACAGAGGACAGGAATAACTATGGCTACACCTTC
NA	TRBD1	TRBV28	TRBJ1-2	CASSFSGAQGAYGYTF	TGTGCCAGCAGTTTTTCGGGCGCACAGGGGGCCTATGGCTACACCTTC
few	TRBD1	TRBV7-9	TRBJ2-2	CASSQDRGYPGELFF	TGTGCCAGCAGCCAAGACAGGGGGTATCCCGGGGAGCTGTTTTTT
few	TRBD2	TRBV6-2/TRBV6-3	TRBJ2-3	CASRGPRREETDTQYF	TGTGCCAGCAGGGGCCCTCGGCGGGAGGAGACAGATACGCAGTATTTT
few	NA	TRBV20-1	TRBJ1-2	CSALTGGSNYGYTF	TGCAGTGCTCTAACCGGGGGCTCGAACTATGGCTACACCTTC
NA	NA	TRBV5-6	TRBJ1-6	CASSLERGANSPLHF	TGTGCCAGCAGCTTGGAGCGGGGTGCTAATTCACCCCTCCACTTT
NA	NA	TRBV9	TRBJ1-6	CASSVSSALTNSPLHF	TGTGCCAGCAGCGTGTCCTCGGCGCTTACGAATTCACCCCTCCACTTT
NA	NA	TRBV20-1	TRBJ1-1	CSARQPNTEAFF	TGCAGTGCTAGACAGCCGAACACTGAAGCTTTCTTT
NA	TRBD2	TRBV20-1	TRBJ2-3	CSAISGSKDTQYF	TGCAGTGCCATTAGCGGGAGCAAAGATACGCAGTATTTT
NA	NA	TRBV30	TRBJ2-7	CAWSFGGSAYEQYF	TGTGCCTGGAGTTTTGGGGGATCCGCCTACGAGCAGTACTTC
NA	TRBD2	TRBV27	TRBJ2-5	CASSLSLASGVETQYF	TGTGCCAGCAGTTTATCCTTGGCTAGCGGGGTGGAGACCCAGTACTTC
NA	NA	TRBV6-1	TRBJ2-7	CASTGIYEQYF	TGTGCCAGCACTGGAATCTACGAGCAGTACTTC
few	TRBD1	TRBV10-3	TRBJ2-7	CAITPDDRDEQYF	TGTGCCATCACCCCGGACGACAGGGACGAGCAGTACTTC
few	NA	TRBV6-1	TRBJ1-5	CASRSEGSQPQHF	TGTGCCAGCAGGTCCGAGGGGAGTCAGCCCCAGCATTTT
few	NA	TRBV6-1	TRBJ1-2	CASSEGLTSHF	TGTGCCAGCAGTGAAGGTCTTACCTCTCACTTC
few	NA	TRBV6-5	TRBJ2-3	CASSYGRAHTDTQYF	TGTGCCAGCAGTTACGGGCGTGCCCACACAGATACGCAGTATTTT
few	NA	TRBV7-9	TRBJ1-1	CASSLSEAFF	TGTGCCAGCAGCTTATCCGAAGCTTTCTTT
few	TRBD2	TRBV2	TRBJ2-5	CASSAGLAGAVQETQYF	TGTGCCAGCAGTGCGGGACTAGCGGGGGCGGTACAAGAGACCCAGTACTTC
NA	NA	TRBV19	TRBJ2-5	CASSIVGPQETQYF	TGTGCCAGTAGTATAGTGGGACCGCAAGAGACCCAGTACTTC
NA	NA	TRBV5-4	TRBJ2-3	CASSAQLGSLPTDTQYF	TGTGCTAGCAGCGCCCAACTAGGATCCCTACCCACAGATACGCAGTATTTT
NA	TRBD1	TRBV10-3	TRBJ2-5	CAIKPGQGFQETQYF	TGTGCCATTAAACCGGGACAGGGTTTCCAAGAGACCCAGTACTTC
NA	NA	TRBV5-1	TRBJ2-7	CASSATYEQYF	TGCGCCAGCAGCGCCACCTACGAGCAGTACTTC
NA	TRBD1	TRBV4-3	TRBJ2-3	CASSPTGQSADTQYF	TGCGCCAGCAGCCCGACAGGGCAAAGCGCAGATACGCAGTATTTT
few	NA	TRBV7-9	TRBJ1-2	CASSAGGNYGYTF	TGTGCCAGCAGCGCGGGTGGAAACTATGGCTACACCTTC
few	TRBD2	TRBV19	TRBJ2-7	CASLSSGRSSYEQYF	TGTGCCAGTCTCTCTAGCGGGAGGAGCTCCTACGAGCAGTACTTC
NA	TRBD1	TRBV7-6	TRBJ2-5	CASSFALGQGGGETQYF	TGTGCCAGCAGCTTTGCCCTAGGACAGGGAGGAGGGGAGACCCAGTACTTC
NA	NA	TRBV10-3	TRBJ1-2	CAINNGRAYGYTF	TGTGCCATCAACAACGGACGGGCCTATGGCTACACCTTC
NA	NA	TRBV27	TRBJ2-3	CASRQPGSTDTQYF	TGTGCCAGCAGGCAACCGGGGAGCACAGATACGCAGTATTTT
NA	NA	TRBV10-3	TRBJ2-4	CAISEGGTKNIQYF	TGTGCCATCAGTGAGGGGGGGACCAAAAACATTCAGTACTTC
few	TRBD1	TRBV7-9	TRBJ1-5	CASSLGTGTGGIDQPQHF	TGTGCCAGCAGCTTAGGGACCGGGACAGGGGGAATCGATCAGCCCCAGCATTTT
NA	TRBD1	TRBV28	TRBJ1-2	CASSSARAGGTNYGYTF	TGTGCCAGCAGTTCCGCCAGGGCAGGGGGAACTAACTATGGCTACACCTTC
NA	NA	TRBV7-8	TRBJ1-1	CASSLGVGIMNTEAFF	TGTGCCAGCAGCTTAGGGGTAGGGATTATGAACACTGAAGCTTTCTTT
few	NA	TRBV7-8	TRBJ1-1	CASSLGPHAAEAFF	TGTGCCAGCAGCTTAGGACCCCACGCCGCTGAAGCTTTCTTT
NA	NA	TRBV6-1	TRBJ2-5	CASSEPDQTQYF	TGTGCCAGCAGTGAGCCGGACCAGACCCAGTACTTC
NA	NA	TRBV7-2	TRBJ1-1	CASSATGLGTEAFF	TGTGCCAGCAGCGCTACAGGGTTGGGCACTGAAGCTTTCTTT
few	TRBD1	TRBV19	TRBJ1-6	CASSVGTANNSPLHF	TGTGCCAGTAGCGTAGGGACAGCCAACAATTCACCCCTCCACTTT
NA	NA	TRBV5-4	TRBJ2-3	CASSGAWADTQYF	TGTGCCAGCAGTGGGGCATGGGCAGATACGCAGTATTTT
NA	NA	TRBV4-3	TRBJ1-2	CASSQEVGVVYGYTF	TGCGCCAGCAGCCAAGAAGTCGGGGTGGTCTATGGCTACACCTTC
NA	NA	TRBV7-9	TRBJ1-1	CASRPPLRWGVNTEAFF	TGTGCCAGCAGGCCTCCATTAAGGTGGGGGGTGAACACTGAAGCTTTCTTT
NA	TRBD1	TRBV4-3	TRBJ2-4	CASSQDAGQGAKNIQYF	TGCGCCAGCAGCCAAGATGCTGGACAGGGGGCCAAAAACATTCAGTACTTC
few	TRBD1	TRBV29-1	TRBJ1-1	CSAGGDRGVQTEAFF	TGCAGCGCTGGCGGGGACAGGGGTGTTCAGACTGAAGCTTTCTTT
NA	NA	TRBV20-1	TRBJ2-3	CSARDLGAFTDTQYF	TGCAGTGCTAGAGATCTAGGGGCTTTCACAGATACGCAGTATTTT
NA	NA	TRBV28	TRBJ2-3	CATRGRITDTQYF	TGTGCCACCCGGGGCAGAATCACAGATACGCAGTATTTT
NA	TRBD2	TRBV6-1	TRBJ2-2	CASSEERLALGGELFF	TGTGCCAGCAGTGAGGAGAGACTAGCTTTGGGCGGGGAGCTGTTTTTT
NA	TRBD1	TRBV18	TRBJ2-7	CASRGTGDDEQYF	TGTGCCAGCCGGGGGACAGGTGATGACGAGCAGTACTTC
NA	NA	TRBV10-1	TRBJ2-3	CASSERGVADTQYF	TGCGCCAGCAGTGAGCGCGGGGTGGCAGATACGCAGTATTTT
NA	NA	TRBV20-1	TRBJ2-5	CSAREGGLKTQYF	TGCAGTGCTAGAGAGGGCGGATTAAAGACCCAGTACTTC
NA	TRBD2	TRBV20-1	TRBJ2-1	CSADPGLAGIRSSYNEQFF	TGCAGTGCAGATCCAGGACTAGCGGGGATAAGAAGCTCCTACAATGAGCAGTTCTTC
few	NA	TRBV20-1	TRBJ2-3	CSARETLARDTQYF	TGCAGTGCTAGAGAGACCCTAGCAAGAGATACGCAGTATTTT
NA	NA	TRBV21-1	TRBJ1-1	CASSLHDTEAFF	TGTGCCAGCAGCCTACACGACACTGAAGCTTTCTTT
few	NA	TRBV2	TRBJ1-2	CASSVRSNYGYTF	TGTGCCAGCAGCGTACGTAGTAACTATGGCTACACCTTC
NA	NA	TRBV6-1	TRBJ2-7	CASSPPTGGRYEQYF	TGTGCCAGCAGCCCCCCTACTGGGGGTAGGTACGAGCAGTACTTC
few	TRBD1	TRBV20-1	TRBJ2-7	CSARRGGTGAYEQYF	TGCAGTGCTAGGAGGGGGGGGACAGGGGCCTACGAGCAGTACTTC